The following is a T cell receptor (beta chain) sequence with its context. Its target is not known. This entry comes from a study of a mutant IDH1 vaccine in newly diagnosed glioma. Study summary: Former treatment meant radiotherapy, temozolomide, or both; the majority had gotten both.

This table comes from immunoSEQ multiplex PCR, and its TCRdb copy is limited to in-frame clones, with some not included. The sample records roughly 40,000 clones, approximately 90% being singletons. Stated time point: week 5, during vaccination. Doses of 300 ug of mutant IDH1 20-mer peptide were given with topical imiquimod. The sequenced sample was PBMCs, obtained from a glioma patient whose treatment included an IDH1 peptide vaccine. The source of this sequence is a man in his fifties with glioma.

In nucleotides, the CDR3 is TGTGCCAGCAGCTCGCGCCGGGACCCTCAGCATGAAAAACTGTTTTTT. Translated, it gives CASSSRRDPQHEKLFF. The chain has TRBV13 and TRBJ1-4, with a weak D call TRBD1 (5 bases). This CDR3 is built from 16 residues. V was pared by 4 bases and J by 6 bases, with 18 bases between. Germline assignment: CDR1 PRHDT and CDR2 FYEKMQ (reference sequence).